This entry lists 20 T cell receptor beta chains sequenced from one sample in a study of blood T cell repertoires in COVID-19. Sequenced by immunoSEQ multiplex PCR; TCRdb stores in-frame clones only, minus some. The sample lists some 290,000 clones; about nine tenths were seen once. Material for sequencing was PBMCs or T cells enriched from blood (not recorded which). The receptors here all came from a woman in her forties with acute COVID-19.

The V gene is TRBV28, the J gene TRBJ1-1; 8 nucleotides line up with TRBD1. J gave up 8 bases and V 7 bases, and 6 bases lay outside the gene matches. CDR1 is MDHEN and CDR2 is SYDVKM in the germline V gene. This CDR3 is built from 12 residues. The DNA of the CDR3 is TGTGCCAGCACCCGGGACAGGAGGGAAGCTTTCTTT. It codes for CASTRDRREAFF.

This clone was seen just once. J is TRBJ2-7 and V is TRBV29-1; D is unresolved. Germline V gene sequence: CDR1 SQVTM, CDR2 ANQGSEA. V lost 1 base and J 2 bases, leaving 6 bases between the germline ends. The CDR3 consists of 12 residues. CDR3 DNA sequence: TGCAGCGTTGAAGCGGAGACCTACGAGCAGTACTTC. This encodes CSVEAETYEQYF.

The J gene is TRBJ2-1, the V gene TRBV9; TRBD2 agrees at 14 bases. Germline V gene data show CDR1 as SGDLS and CDR2 as YYNGEE. The CDR3 consists of 14 residues. The trim removed 3 bases at V and 9 bases at J, leaving 2 bases unmatched. The chain's CDR3 is CASSAGLAGVEQFF. CDR3 nucleotides: TGTGCCAGCAGCGCGGGACTAGCGGGAGTTGAGCAGTTCTTC.

The rearrangement uses TRBV9 and TRBJ1-3; possibly TRBD1 for D (5 bases). The length of the CDR3 is 15 residues. CDR1 is SGDLS and CDR2 is YYNGEE in the germline V gene. V was cut by 0 bases and J by 3 bases, with 10 bases left in between. Written as DNA, the CDR3 is TGTGCCAGCAGCGTAGGTGTCGGGGGTGGAAACACCATATATTTT. Residues: CASSVGVGGGNTIYF.

The chain employs TRBV7-8 and TRBJ1-4; TRBD1 aligns across 9 bases. CDR1 is SGHVS and CDR2 is FQNEAQ in the germline V gene. After removal of 5 bases from V and 10 bases from J, the junction contained 8 bases not matched to a gene. The length of the CDR3 is 14 residues. DNA for the CDR3: TGTGCCAGCAGCCGGGGACAGGGAGAAGGAAAACTGTTTTTT. Translating gives CASSRGQGEGKLFF.

The CDR3: CSVEIRGLGLAGVEDTQYF. CDR3 DNA: TGCAGCGTTGAGATAAGGGGACTGGGACTAGCGGGAGTGGAAGATACGCAGTATTTT. The chain combines TRBV29-1 with TRBJ2-3; 14 bases fit TRBD2. The CDR3 runs to 19 residues. Germline V lookup: CDR1 SQVTM, CDR2 ANQGSEA. V gave up 3 bases and J gave up 5 bases; unmatched junction bases: 16.

The chain is built from TRBV2 and TRBJ2-6; D remains ambiguous. Looked up from germline, CDR1 is SNHLY and CDR2 is FYNNEI. This CDR3 comprises 17 residues. V dropped 2 bases and J dropped 0 bases, with 11 bases sitting between them. The CDR3 protein is CASSEFLPLSGANVLTF. The CDR3 DNA reads as TGTGCCAGCAGTGAATTTCTACCGCTCTCTGGGGCCAACGTCCTGACTTTC.

The genes are TRBV7-3 and TRBJ2-3, with a weak D call TRBD1 (5 bases). V dropped 8 bases and J dropped 1 base, with 10 bases sitting between them. Looked up from germline, CDR1 is SGHTA and CDR2 is FQGTGA. CDR3 length: 13 residues. The CDR3 DNA reads TGTGCCAGCGGTCTAGGGGGCACAGATACGCAGTATTTT. Translation: CASGLGGTDTQYF.

The chain couples TRBV19 to TRBJ1-6; the D gene is possibly TRBD1 (6 bases). The V end was cut by 6 bases, the J end by 5 bases, with 8 bases between. The CDR3 spans 13 residues. Germline-derived CDR1 and CDR2 are LNHDA and SQIVND (reference sequence). CDR3 sequence (DNA): TGTGCCAGTAGCGACAGGAATAATTCACCCCTCCACTTT. The encoded protein is CASSDRNNSPLHF.

This chain links TRBV9 with TRBJ1-3; no clear D. Germline CDR1 reads SGDLS; CDR2 reads YYNGEE. With 0 bases removed from V and 3 bases from J, the gap between germline ends came to 10 bases. The CDR3 totals 15 residues. The CDR3 DNA reads TGTGCCAGCAGCGTAGCGGGGTCTGGTGGAAACACCATATATTTT. It is translated as CASSVAGSGGNTIYF. Combining the CDR3 with reference TRBV9 and TRBJ1-3 gives the whole variable domain DSGVTQTPKHLITATGQRVTLRCSPRSGDLSVYWYQQSLDQGLQFLIQYYNGEERAKGNILERFSAQQFPDLHSELNLSSLELGDSALYFCASSVAGSGGNTIYFGEGSWLTVV.

The chain combines TRBV7-2 with TRBJ1-2, with a weak D call TRBD1 (5 bases). The V end lost 4 bases, the J end lost 8 bases, and 23 bases lay between the germline ends. The CDR3 spans 16 residues. Germline lookup yields CDR1 SGHTA and CDR2 FQGNSA. This CDR3 is CASSSDRGGVSWGYTF. The CDR3 DNA is TGTGCCAGCAGCTCGGACCGCGGGGGGGTTAGTTGGGGCTACACCTTC.

The chain links TRBV30 to TRBJ1-5; a weak D match, TRBD1 (5 bases). The CDR3 has 13 residues. Trimming took off 0 bases at V and 4 bases at J, with 7 bases between the two ends. Germline CDR1 GTSNPN, CDR2 SVGIG (reference sequence). CDR3: CAWSVDRNQPQHF. In DNA form, the CDR3 reads TGTGCCTGGAGTGTTGACAGAAATCAGCCCCAGCATTTT. The complete variable domain, with remaining parts taken from reference TRBV30 and TRBJ1-5, reads SQTIHQWPATLVQPVGSPLSLECTVEGTSNPNLYWYRQAAGRGLQLLFYSVGIGQISSEVPQNLSASRPQDRQFILSSKKLLLSDSGFYLCAWSVDRNQPQHFGDGTRLSIL.

The gene calls are TRBV2 and TRBJ2-3; TRBD1 is a possible D gene (6 bases). V was shortened by 4 bases and J by 6 bases, with 20 bases between the two germline ends. The CDR3 runs 16 residues. Per the germline V gene, CDR1 is SNHLY and CDR2 is FYNNEI. The CDR3 sequence: CASSGGETGQGDTQYF. CDR3 DNA: TGTGCCAGCAGTGGAGGGGAGACAGGCCAAGGGGATACGCAGTATTTT.

The rearrangement uses TRBV6-5 and TRBJ2-7; 7 positions agree with TRBD2. V lost 6 bases and J lost 0; bases outside the gene matches: 8. Germline values: CDR1 MNHEY, CDR2 SVGAGI. The CDR3 runs 15 residues. CDR3 DNA: TGTGCCAGCAGAACCGGGACTAAGAGCTCCTACGAGCAGTACTTC. Encoded protein: CASRTGTKSSYEQYF.

The V and J genes are TRBV18 and TRBJ1-3; TRBD1 aligns across 8 bases. The CDR3 totals 17 residues. V lost 5 bases, J lost 3 bases, and 12 bases stayed unmatched. Germline-derived CDR1 and CDR2 are KGHSH and LQKENI. This CDR3 is CASSFLPGQGDGNTIYF. CDR3 nucleotide sequence: TGTGCCAGCTCATTTCTACCCGGACAGGGTGATGGAAACACCATATATTTT.

This clone was seen once. This chain connects TRBV24-1 to TRBJ1-4; D is perhaps TRBD1 (5 bases). Per germline, CDR1 KGHDR and CDR2 SFDVKD. This CDR3 contains 14 residues. V lost 4 bases and J lost 7, with 12 bases in between. CDR3 DNA: TGTGCCACCAGTGACCCGGGACTCGCTGAAAAACTGTTTTTT. Translating it yields CATSDPGLAEKLFF.

The genes are TRBV28 and TRBJ1-5; TRBD1 matches 9 bases. The CDR3 is 14 amino acids. Losses at the gene ends were 11 bases for V and 6 bases for J; bases not matched to a gene: 11. Per germline, CDR1 MDHEN and CDR2 SYDVKM. The chain's CDR3 is CAGRTGGSGQPQHF. CDR3 in DNA: TGTGCCGGAAGAACAGGGGGCTCGGGTCAGCCCCAGCATTTT.

The rearrangement links TRBV7-2 to TRBJ1-3, with D tentatively TRBD1 (5 bases). This CDR3 spans 14 amino acids. The V end was cut by 2 bases, the J end by 3 bases, with 8 bases between. Per germline, CDR1 SGHTA and CDR2 FQGNSA. CDR3 sequence: CASSLQGIGNTIYF. In DNA, the CDR3 is TGTGCCAGCAGCTTACAGGGAATTGGAAACACCATATATTTT.

This clone appeared once. CDR3 in DNA: TGTGCCAGCAGCTCCTCAGGGACAGCAGCCTATGGCTACACCTTC. It translates to CASSSSGTAAYGYTF. V usage is TRBV7-9 and J usage is TRBJ1-2, with TRBD1 matching 7 bases. This CDR3 contains 15 residues. V was clipped by 4 bases and J by 4 bases; unmatched bases: 9. Germline lookup yields CDR1 SEHNR and CDR2 FQNEAQ (reference sequence).

This sequence joins TRBV9 and TRBJ2-3; 10 bases agree with TRBD2. The V gene's germline CDR1 is SGDLS and CDR2 YYNGEE. The CDR3 is made up of 14 amino acids. After removal of 6 bases from V and 3 bases from J, the junction contained 4 bases not matched to a gene. The chain's CDR3 is CASKRGGLTDTQYF. The CDR3 bases are TGTGCCAGCAAGCGGGGGGGCCTAACAGATACGCAGTATTTT.